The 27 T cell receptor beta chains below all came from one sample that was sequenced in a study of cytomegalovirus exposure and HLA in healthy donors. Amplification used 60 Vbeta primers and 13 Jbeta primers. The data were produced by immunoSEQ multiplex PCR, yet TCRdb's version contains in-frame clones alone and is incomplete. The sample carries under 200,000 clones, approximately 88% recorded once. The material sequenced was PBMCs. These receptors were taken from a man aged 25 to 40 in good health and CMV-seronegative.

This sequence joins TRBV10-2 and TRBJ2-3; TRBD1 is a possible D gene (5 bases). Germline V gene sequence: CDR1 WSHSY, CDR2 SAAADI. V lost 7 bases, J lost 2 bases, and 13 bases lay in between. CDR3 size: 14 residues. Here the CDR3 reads CASISDSATDTQYF. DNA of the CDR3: TGCGCCAGCATCTCAGACAGTGCCACAGATACGCAGTATTTT.

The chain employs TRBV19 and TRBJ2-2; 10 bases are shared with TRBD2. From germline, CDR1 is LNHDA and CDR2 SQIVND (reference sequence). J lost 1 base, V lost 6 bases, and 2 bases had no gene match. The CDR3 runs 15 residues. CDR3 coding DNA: TGTGCCAGTAGGGGACTAGCGAAGAACACCGGGGAGCTGTTTTTT. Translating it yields CASRGLAKNTGELFF.

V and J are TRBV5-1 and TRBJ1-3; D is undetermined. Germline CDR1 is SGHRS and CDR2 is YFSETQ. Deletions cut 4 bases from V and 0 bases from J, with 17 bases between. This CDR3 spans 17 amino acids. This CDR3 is CASSKPEFGDSGNTIYF. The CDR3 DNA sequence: TGCGCCAGCAGCAAACCGGAATTCGGAGACTCTGGAAACACCATATATTTT.

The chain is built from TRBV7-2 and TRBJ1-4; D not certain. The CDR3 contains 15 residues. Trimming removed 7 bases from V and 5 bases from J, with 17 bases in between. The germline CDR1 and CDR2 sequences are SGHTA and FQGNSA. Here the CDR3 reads CASTIGERSNEKLFF. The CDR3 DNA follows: TGTGCCAGCACCATCGGGGAGCGATCGAATGAAAAACTGTTTTTT. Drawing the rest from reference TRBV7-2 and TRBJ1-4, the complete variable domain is GAGVSQSPSNKVTEKGKDVELRCDPISGHTALYWYRQSLGQGLEFLIYFQGNSAPDKSGLPSDRFSAERTGGSVSTLTIQRTQQEDSAVYLCASTIGERSNEKLFFGSGTQLSVL.

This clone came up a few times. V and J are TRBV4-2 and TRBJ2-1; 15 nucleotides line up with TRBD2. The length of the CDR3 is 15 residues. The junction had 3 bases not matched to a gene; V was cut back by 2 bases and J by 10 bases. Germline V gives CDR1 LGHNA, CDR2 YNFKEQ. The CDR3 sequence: CASSQPGTSGGEQFF. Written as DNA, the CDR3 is TGTGCCAGCAGCCAACCCGGGACTAGCGGGGGGGAGCAGTTCTTC.

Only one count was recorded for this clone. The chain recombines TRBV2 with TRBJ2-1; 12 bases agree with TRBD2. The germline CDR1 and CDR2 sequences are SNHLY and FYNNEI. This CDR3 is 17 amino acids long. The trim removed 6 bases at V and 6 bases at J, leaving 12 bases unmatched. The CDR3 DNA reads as TGTGCCAGCAGCGGATCTAGCGGGGGGGCCAGTCTCAATGAGCAGTTCTTC. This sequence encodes CASSGSSGGASLNEQFF.

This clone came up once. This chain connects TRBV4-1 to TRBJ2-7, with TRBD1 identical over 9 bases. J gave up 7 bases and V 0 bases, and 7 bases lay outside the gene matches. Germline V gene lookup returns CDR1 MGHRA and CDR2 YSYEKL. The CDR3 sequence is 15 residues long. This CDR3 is CASSQDEGQGWEQYF. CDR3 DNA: TGCGCCAGCAGCCAAGATGAGGGACAGGGCTGGGAGCAGTACTTC.

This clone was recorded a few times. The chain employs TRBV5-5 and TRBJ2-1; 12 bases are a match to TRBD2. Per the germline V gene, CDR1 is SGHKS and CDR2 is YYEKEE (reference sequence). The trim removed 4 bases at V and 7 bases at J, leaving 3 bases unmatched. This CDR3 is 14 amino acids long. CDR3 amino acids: CASSPGLAGNEQFF. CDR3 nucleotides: TGTGCCAGCAGCCCAGGACTAGCGGGGAATGAGCAGTTCTTC. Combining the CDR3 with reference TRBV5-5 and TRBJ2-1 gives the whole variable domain DAGVTQSPTHLIKTRGQQVTLRCSPISGHKSVSWYQQVLGQGPQFIFQYYEKEERGRGNFPDRFSARQFPNYSSELNVNALLLGDSALYLCASSPGLAGNEQFFGPGTRLTVL.

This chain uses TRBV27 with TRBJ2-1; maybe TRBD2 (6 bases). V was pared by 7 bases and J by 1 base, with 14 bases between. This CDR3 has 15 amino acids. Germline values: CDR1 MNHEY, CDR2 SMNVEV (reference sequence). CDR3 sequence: CASTRTTQSYNEQFF. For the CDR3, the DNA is TGTGCCAGCACCCGGACTACTCAATCCTACAATGAGCAGTTCTTC.

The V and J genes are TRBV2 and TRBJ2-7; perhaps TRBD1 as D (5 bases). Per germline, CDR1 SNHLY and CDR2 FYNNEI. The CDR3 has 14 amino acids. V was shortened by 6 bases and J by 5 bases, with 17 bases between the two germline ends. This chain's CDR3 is CASSVSQGVDEQYF. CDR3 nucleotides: TGTGCCAGCAGCGTTTCACAAGGGGTTGACGAGCAGTACTTC. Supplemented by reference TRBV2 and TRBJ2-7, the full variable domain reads EPEVTQTPSHQVTQMGQEVILRCVPISNHLYFYWYRQILGQKVEFLVSFYNNEISEKSEIFDDQFSVERPDGSNFTLKIRSTKLEDSAMYFCASSVSQGVDEQYFGPGTRLTVT.

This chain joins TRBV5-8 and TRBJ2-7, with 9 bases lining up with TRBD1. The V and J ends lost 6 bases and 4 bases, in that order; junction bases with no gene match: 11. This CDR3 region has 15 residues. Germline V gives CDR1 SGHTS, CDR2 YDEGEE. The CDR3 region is CASIWTGAVHYEQYF. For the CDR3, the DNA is TGTGCCAGCATATGGACAGGGGCTGTCCATTACGAGCAGTACTTC.

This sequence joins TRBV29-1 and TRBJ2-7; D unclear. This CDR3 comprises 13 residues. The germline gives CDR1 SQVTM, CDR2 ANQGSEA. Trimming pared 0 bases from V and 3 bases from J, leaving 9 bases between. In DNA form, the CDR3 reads TGCAGCGTTGAAGATCGTCTAAACTACGAGCAGTACTTC. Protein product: CSVEDRLNYEQYF.

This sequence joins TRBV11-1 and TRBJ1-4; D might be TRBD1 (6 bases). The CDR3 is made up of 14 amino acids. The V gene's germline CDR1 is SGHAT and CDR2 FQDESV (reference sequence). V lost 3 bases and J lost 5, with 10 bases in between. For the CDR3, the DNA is TGTGCCAGCAGCTTCAGGGGACAAAATGAAAAACTGTTTTTT. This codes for CASSFRGQNEKLFF. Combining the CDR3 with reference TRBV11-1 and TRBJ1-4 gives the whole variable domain EAEVAQSPRYKITEKSQAVAFWCDPISGHATLYWYRQILGQGPELLVQFQDESVVDDSQLPKDRFSAERLKGVDSTLKIQPAELGDSAMYLCASSFRGQNEKLFFGSGTQLSVL.

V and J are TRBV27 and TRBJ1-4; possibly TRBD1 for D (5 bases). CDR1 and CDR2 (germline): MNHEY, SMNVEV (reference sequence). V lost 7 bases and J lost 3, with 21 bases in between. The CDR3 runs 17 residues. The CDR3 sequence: CASNLEPTAGPNEKLFF. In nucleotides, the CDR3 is TGTGCCAGCAACCTCGAGCCGACAGCAGGCCCTAATGAAAAACTGTTTTTT.

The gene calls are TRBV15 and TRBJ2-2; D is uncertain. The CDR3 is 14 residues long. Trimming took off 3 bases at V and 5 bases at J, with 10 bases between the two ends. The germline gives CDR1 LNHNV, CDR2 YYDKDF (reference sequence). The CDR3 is CATSSSFITGELFF. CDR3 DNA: TGTGCCACCAGCAGTTCCTTTATAACCGGGGAGCTGTTTTTT.

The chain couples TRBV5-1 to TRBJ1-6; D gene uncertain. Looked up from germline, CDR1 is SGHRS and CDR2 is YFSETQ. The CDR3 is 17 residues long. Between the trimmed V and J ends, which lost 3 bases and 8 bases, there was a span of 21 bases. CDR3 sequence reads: CASSWREAGSSDSPLHF. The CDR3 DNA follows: TGCGCCAGCAGCTGGCGCGAAGCAGGTTCGTCAGATTCACCCCTCCACTTT.

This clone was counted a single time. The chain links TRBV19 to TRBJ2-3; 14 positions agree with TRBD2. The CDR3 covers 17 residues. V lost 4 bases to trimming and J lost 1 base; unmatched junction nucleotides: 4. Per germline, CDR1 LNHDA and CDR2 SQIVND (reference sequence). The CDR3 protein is CASSKGLAGAGTDTQYF. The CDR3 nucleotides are TGTGCCAGTAGTAAGGGACTAGCGGGAGCGGGCACAGATACGCAGTATTTT.

The CDR3 sequence: CASSLVTSGYEQYF. CDR3 nucleotides: TGTGCCAGCAGCTTAGTGACTAGCGGGTACGAGCAGTACTTC. The chain recombines TRBV7-2 with TRBJ2-7; 10 nucleotides align to TRBD2. Germline V CDR1 and CDR2: SGHTA, FQGNSA. V lost 1 base and J lost 4; bases outside the gene matches: 1. The CDR3 length is 14 residues.

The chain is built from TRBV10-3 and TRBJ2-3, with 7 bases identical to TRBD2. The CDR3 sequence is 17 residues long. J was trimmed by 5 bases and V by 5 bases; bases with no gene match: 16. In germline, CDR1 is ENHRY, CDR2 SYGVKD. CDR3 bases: TGTGCCATCAGTACCTCTATAGGCGGGGGTGGAGGAGATACGCAGTATTTT. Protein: CAISTSIGGGGGDTQYF.

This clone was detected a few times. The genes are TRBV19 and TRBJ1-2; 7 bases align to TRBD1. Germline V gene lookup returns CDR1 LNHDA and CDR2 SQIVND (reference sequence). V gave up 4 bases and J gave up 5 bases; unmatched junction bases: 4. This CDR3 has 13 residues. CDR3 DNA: TGTGCCAGTAGTAGGCAGGGGGGATATGGCTACACCTTC. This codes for CASSRQGGYGYTF. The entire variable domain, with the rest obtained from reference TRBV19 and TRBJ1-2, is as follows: DGGITQSPKYLFRKEGQNVTLSCEQNLNHDAMYWYRQDPGQGLRLIYYSQIVNDFQKGDIAEGYSVSREKKESFPLTVTSAQKNPTAFYLCASSRQGGYGYTFGSGTRLTVV.

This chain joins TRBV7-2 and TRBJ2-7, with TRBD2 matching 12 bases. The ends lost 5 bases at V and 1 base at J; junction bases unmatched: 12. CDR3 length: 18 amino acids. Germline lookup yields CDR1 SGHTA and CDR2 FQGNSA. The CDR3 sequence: CASSGETSGGIGSYEQYF. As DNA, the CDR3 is TGTGCCAGCAGCGGCGAGACTAGCGGGGGAATTGGGTCCTACGAGCAGTACTTC.

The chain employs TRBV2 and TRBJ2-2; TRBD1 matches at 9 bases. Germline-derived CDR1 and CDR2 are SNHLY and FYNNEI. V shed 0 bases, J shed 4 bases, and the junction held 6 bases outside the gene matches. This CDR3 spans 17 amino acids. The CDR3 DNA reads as TGTGCCAGCAGTGAAGCCCGGGGACAGGGAGGCACCGGGGAGCTGTTTTTT. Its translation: CASSEARGQGGTGELFF.

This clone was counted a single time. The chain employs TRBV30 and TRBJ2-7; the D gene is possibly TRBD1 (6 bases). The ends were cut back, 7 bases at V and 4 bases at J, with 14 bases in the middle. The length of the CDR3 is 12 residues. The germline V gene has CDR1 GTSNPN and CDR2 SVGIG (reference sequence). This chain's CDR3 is CALQGSGYEQYF. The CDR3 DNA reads TGTGCCTTACAGGGTTCAGGGTACGAGCAGTACTTC. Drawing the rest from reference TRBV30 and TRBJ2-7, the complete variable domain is SQTIHQWPATLVQPVGSPLSLECTVEGTSNPNLYWYRQAAGRGLQLLFYSVGIGQISSEVPQNLSASRPQDRQFILSSKKLLLSDSGFYLCALQGSGYEQYFGPGTRLTVT.

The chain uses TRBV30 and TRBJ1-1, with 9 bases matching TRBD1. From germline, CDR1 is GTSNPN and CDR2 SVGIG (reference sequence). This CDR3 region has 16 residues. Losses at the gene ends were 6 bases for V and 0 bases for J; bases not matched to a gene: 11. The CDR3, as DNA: TGTGCCTGTAACAGGGGGCGATCGGATATGAACACTGAAGCTTTCTTT. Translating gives CACNRGRSDMNTEAFF.

The DNA for the CDR3 is TGTGCCAGCAGCCTAGTCGATAGCGGGACTAGGGATGAGCAGTTCTTC. This sequence encodes CASSLVDSGTRDEQFF. This chain connects TRBV9 to TRBJ2-1; 8 positions agree with TRBD2. This CDR3 comprises 16 residues. V shed 4 bases, J shed 8 bases, and the junction held 14 bases outside the gene matches. CDR1 and CDR2 from the germline V gene are SGDLS and YYNGEE.

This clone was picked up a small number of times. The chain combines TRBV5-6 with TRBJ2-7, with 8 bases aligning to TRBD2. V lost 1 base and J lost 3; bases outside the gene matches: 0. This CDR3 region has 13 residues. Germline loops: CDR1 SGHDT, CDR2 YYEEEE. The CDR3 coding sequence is TGTGCCAGCAGCTTGCGGGGGGGCTACGAGCAGTACTTC. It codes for CASSLRGGYEQYF.

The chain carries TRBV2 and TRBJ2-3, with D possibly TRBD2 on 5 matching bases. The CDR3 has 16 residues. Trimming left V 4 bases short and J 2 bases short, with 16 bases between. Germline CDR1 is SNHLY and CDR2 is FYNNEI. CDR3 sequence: CASSGRLSENTDTQYF. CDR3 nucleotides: TGTGCCAGCAGTGGAAGACTATCCGAAAACACAGATACGCAGTATTTT.